This T cell receptor (beta chain) was sequenced in a study of CD8 T cells in ankylosing spondylitis. Study-wide findings and caveats: Reported data indicate significant enrichment of disease-linked clones within matched ankylosing spondylitis synovial fluid. Disease-linked clones had a CD8+ phenotype and relatively low frequency in peripheral blood. Blood from ankylosing spondylitis patients appeared to carry a characteristic roughly 8-variant TCR beta motif.

This clonotype was detected a few times. What it binds is not known. Making the TCR beta libraries involved quantitative 5'-RACE with molecular barcodes. MiXCR was run by TCRdb on the 5' RACE reads, yielding one entry per CDR3 protein. The sample includes some 700,000 distinct CDR3 sequences, under 20% seen only once; the top ten take under 20%. This CDR3 is built from 13 residues. The V segment lost 4 bases and the J segment 5 bases; nucleotides outside the gene matches: 3. The germline V gene encodes CDR1 MGHDK and CDR2 SYGVNS. This receptor was obtained from a male donor with ankylosing spondylitis. This rearrangement joins TRBV25-1 to TRBJ2-5; 8 bases map to TRBD2. Sample: blood, either unsorted or a sorted T cell fraction (not recorded which). The CDR3 bases are TGTGCCAGCAGTGCAGGCGGGGGGGAGACCCAGTACTTC. Its translation is CASSAGGGETQYF.